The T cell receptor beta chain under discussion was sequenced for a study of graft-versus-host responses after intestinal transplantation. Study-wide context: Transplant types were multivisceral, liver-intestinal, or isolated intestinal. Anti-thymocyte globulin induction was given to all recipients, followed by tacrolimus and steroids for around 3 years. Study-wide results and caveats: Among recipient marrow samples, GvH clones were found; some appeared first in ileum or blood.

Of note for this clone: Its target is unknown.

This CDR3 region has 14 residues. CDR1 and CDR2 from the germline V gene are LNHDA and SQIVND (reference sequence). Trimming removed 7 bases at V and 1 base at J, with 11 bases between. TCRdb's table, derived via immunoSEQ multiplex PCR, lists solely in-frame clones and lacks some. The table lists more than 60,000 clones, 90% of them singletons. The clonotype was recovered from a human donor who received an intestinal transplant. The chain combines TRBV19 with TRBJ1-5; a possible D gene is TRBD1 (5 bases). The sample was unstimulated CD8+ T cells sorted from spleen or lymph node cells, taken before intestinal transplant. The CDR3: CASKAGVSNQPQHF. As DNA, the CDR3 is TGTGCCAGTAAGGCGGGGGTAAGCAATCAGCCCCAGCATTTT.